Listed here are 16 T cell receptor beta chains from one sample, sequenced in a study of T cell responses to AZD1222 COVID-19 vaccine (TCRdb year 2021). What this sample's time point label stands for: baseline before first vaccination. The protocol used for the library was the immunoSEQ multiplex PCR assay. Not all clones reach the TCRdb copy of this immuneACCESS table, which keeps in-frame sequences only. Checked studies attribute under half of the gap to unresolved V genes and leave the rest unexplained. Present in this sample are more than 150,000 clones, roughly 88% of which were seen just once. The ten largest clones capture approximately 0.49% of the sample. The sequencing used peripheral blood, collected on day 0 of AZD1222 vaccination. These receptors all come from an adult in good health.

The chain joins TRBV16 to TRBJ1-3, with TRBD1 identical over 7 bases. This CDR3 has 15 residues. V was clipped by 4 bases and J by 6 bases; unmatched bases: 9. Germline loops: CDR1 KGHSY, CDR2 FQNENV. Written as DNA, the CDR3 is TGTGCCAGCAGCCCCCATAGGGGGCTTGAAAACACCATATATTTT. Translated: CASSPHRGLENTIYF. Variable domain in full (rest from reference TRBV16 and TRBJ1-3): GEEVAQTPKHLVRGEGQKAKLYCAPIKGHSYVFWYQQVLKNEFKFLISFQNENVFDETGMPKERFSAKCLPNSPCSLEIQATKLEDSAVYFCASSPHRGLENTIYFGEGSWLTVV.

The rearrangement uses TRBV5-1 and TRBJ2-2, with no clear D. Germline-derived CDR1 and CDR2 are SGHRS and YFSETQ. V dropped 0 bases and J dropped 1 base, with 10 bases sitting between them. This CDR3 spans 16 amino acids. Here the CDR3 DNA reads TGCGCCAGCAGCTTGGTCGCCAGCTTGAACACCGGGGAGCTGTTTTTT. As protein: CASSLVASLNTGELFF.

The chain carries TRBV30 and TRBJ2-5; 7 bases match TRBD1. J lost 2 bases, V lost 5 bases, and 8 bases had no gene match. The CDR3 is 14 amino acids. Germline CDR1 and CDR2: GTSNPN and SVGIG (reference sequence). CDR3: CAWVKTGKQETQYF. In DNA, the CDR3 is TGTGCCTGGGTTAAGACAGGGAAACAAGAGACCCAGTACTTC.

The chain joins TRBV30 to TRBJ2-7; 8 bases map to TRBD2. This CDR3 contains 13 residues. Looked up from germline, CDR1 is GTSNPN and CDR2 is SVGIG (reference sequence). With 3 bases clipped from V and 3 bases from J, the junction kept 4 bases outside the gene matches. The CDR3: CAWRTGTSYEQYF. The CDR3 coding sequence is TGTGCCTGGAGAACCGGGACTAGCTACGAGCAGTACTTC.

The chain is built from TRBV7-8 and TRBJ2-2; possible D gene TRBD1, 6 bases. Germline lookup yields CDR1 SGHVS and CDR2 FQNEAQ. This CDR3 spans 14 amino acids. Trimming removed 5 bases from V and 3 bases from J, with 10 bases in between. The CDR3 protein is CASSPGQHTGELFF. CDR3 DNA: TGTGCCAGCAGCCCCGGACAGCACACCGGGGAGCTGTTTTTT.

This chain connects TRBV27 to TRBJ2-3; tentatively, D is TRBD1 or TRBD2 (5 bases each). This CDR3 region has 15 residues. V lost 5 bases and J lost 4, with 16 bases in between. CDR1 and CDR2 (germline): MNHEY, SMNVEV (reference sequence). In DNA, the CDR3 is TGTGCCAGCAGTCCGAGATCAGGGACGGCAGATACGCAGTATTTT. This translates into CASSPRSGTADTQYF.

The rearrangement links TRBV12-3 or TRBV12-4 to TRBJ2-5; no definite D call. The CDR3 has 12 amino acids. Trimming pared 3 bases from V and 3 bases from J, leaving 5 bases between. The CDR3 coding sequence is TGTGCCAGCAGTTTCCGGGAAGAGACCCAGTACTTC. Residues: CASSFREETQYF.

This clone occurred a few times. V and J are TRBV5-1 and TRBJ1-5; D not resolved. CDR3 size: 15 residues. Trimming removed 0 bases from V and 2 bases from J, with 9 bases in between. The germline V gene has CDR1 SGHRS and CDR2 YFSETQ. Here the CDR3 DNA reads TGCGCCAGCAGCTTGGGTTCGCCGGGCAATCAGCCCCAGCATTTT. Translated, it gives CASSLGSPGNQPQHF.

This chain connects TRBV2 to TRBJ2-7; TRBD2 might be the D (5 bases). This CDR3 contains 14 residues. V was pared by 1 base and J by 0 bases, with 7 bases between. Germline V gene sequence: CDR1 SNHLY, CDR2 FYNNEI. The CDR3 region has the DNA TGTGCCAGCAGTGAAGGAGGGATCTCCTACGAGCAGTACTTC. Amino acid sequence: CASSEGGISYEQYF.

CDR3 DNA: TGTGCCAGTAGTATGTCGGTATCCTACGAGCAGTACTTC. It codes for CASSMSVSYEQYF. The J gene is TRBJ2-7, the V gene TRBV19, with D uncertain. Trimming pared 3 bases from V and 1 base from J, leaving 7 bases between. Germline-derived CDR1 and CDR2 are LNHDA and SQIVND (reference sequence). The CDR3 spans 13 residues.

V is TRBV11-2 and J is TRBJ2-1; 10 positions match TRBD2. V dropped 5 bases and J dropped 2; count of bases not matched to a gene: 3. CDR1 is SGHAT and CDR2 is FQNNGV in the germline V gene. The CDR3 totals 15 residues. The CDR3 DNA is TGTGCCAGCAGCACCAGCGGGGGGGCCTACAATGAGCAGTTCTTC. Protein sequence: CASSTSGGAYNEQFF. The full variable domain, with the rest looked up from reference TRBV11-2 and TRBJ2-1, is EAGVAQSPRYKIIEKRQSVAFWCNPISGHATLYWYQQILGQGPKLLIQFQNNGVVDDSQLPKDRFSAERLKGVDSTLKIQPAKLEDSAVYLCASSTSGGAYNEQFFGPGTRLTVL.

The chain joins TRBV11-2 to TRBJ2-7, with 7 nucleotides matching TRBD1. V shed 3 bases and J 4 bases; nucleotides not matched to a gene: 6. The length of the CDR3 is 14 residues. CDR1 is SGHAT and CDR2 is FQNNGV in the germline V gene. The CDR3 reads CASSLRDSLYEQYF. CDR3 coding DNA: TGTGCCAGCAGCTTGAGGGACAGTTTGTACGAGCAGTACTTC.

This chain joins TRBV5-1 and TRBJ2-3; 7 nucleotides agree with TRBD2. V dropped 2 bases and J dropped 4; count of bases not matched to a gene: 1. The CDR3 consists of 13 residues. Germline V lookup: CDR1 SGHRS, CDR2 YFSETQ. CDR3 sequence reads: CASSFGGADTQYF. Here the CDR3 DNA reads TGCGCCAGCAGCTTTGGGGGGGCAGATACGCAGTATTTT.

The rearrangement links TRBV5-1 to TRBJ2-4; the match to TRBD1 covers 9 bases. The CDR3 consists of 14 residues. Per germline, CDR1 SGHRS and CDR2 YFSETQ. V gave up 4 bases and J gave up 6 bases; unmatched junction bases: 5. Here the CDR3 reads CASSPQGAGNIQYF. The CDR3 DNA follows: TGCGCCAGCAGCCCACAGGGGGCAGGAAACATTCAGTACTTC.

CDR3 nucleotide sequence: TGTGCCAGCAGCCCGTATGCGCGCAGGGACGCTGAAGCTTTCTTT. This gives the protein CASSPYARRDAEAFF. This sequence joins TRBV28 and TRBJ1-1; D is possibly TRBD1 (5 bases). The CDR3 has 15 residues. The germline V gene has CDR1 MDHEN and CDR2 SYDVKM. V was cut by 6 bases and J by 6 bases, with 20 bases left in between.

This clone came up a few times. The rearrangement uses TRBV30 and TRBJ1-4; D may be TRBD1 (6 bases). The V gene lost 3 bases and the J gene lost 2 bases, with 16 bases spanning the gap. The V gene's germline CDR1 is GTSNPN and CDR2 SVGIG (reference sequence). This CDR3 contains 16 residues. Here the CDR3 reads CAWRGADPGTNEKLFF. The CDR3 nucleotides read TGTGCCTGGAGGGGGGCGGACCCAGGGACTAATGAAAAACTGTTTTTT.